Shown below are 17 T cell receptor beta chains from a single sample sequenced in a study of T-cell reconstitution after alpha-beta-depleted transplantation in children. Preparing the TCRbeta library involved the use of unique molecular identifiers. TCRdb independently ran MiXCR on the PCR reads; one entry per CDR3 protein. Seen here are over 200,000 distinct CDR3 sequences, roughly 18% observed once, and the top ten hold 43%. The sample in question was PBMCs, mostly from graft donor cells, obtained 360 days after TCRalphabeta/CD19-depleted stem cell transplant. The source of these receptors is a male patient aged 2 to 9 who had a stem cell transplant for acute lymphoblastic leukemia, so the T cells may come from the graft donor.

The chain recombines TRBV10-3 with TRBJ1-2; D possibly corresponds to TRBD1 (6 bases). The CDR3 is 14 residues long. Trimming cost V 3 bases and J 3 bases, with 11 bases left between them. Germline loops: CDR1 ENHRY, CDR2 SYGVKD. CDR3 loop: CAISDKGEDYGYTF. In DNA, the CDR3 is TGTGCCATCAGTGATAAGGGGGAAGACTATGGCTACACCTTC.

V and J are TRBV12-3 or TRBV12-4 and TRBJ2-4, with D possibly matching TRBD1 (6 bases). V lost 6 bases and J 3 bases, leaving 18 bases between the germline ends. This CDR3 spans 16 amino acids. CDR3 loop: CASRPTEETGKNIQYF. CDR3 coding DNA: TGTGCCAGCAGACCTACAGAGGAGACAGGCAAAAACATTCAGTACTTC.

This clonotype was observed a few times. A clone one base away is much larger, so this may be a read error. The chain employs TRBV11-2 and TRBJ2-1; D perhaps matches TRBD2 (5 bases). V lost 4 bases, J lost 4 bases, and 11 bases lay in between. CDR1 SGHAT and CDR2 FQNNGV come from the germline V gene. The CDR3 runs to 14 residues. CDR3 in amino acids: CASSSPGKYNEQFF. The DNA of the CDR3 is TGTGCCAGCAGCTCGCCGGGAAAATACAATGAGCAGTTCTTC.

A few counts support this clonotype. CDR3 sequence (DNA): TGCGCCAGCAGACGGACTAGCGGGGGCCTCGAAACCGGGGAGCTGTTTTTT. Its protein product is CASRRTSGGLETGELFF. The chain joins TRBV5-1 to TRBJ2-2; 13 nucleotides agree with TRBD2. With 5 bases clipped from V and 5 bases from J, the junction kept 9 bases outside the gene matches. CDR1 is SGHRS and CDR2 is YFSETQ in the germline V gene. The CDR3 has 17 amino acids. Based on the CDR3 plus reference TRBV5-1 and TRBJ2-2, the full variable domain is KAGVTQTPRYLIKTRGQQVTLSCSPISGHRSVSWYQQTPGQGLQFLFEYFSETQRNKGNFPGRFSGRQFSNSRSEMNVSTLELGDSALYLCASRRTSGGLETGELFFGEGSRLTVL.

The gene calls are TRBV6-1 and TRBJ2-2, with D possibly TRBD1 on 6 matching bases. Trimming stripped 6 bases from V and 0 bases from J, with 14 bases between. This CDR3 has 16 amino acids. Germline V CDR1 and CDR2: MNHNS, SASEGT. The CDR3 nucleotides read TGTGCCAGCAGCACCGGGACATGGGCGAACACCGGGGAGCTGTTTTTT. Translating gives CASSTGTWANTGELFF.

The chain has TRBV20-1 and TRBJ1-1, with D unclear. With 6 bases removed from V and 5 bases from J, the gap between germline ends came to 16 bases. Per germline, CDR1 DFQATT and CDR2 SNEGSKA (reference sequence). The CDR3 length is 13 residues. The CDR3 coding sequence is TGCAGTGCGCCGGGCCTGGTTGGGACTGAAGCTTTCTTT. Amino acids: CSAPGLVGTEAFF.

This chain uses TRBV4-3 with TRBJ1-2; D gene uncertain. V was shortened by 0 bases and J by 5 bases, with 16 bases between the two germline ends. This CDR3 is built from 16 residues. The V gene's germline CDR1 is LGHNA and CDR2 YSLEER. CDR3 loop: CASSQDLRPGVYGYTF. In nucleotides, the CDR3 is TGCGCCAGCAGCCAAGATCTCAGACCCGGGGTGTATGGCTACACCTTC.

This clonotype was seen repeatedly, ten times or more. The chain has TRBV6-2 or TRBV6-3 and TRBJ1-2, with D unresolved. V was cut by 6 bases and J by 2 bases, with 19 bases left in between. This CDR3 has 16 amino acids. Germline loops: CDR1 MNHEY, CDR2 SVGEGT. The CDR3 DNA is TGTGCCAGCAGCCATAATCGCGGCGGAGCAAACTATGGCTACACCTTC. Translating gives CASSHNRGGANYGYTF.

In its sample, this clonotype was seen a few times. This sequence may be a read error, since a much larger clone differs from it by one base. This chain links TRBV7-9 with TRBJ2-3; D is ambiguous. This CDR3 contains 11 residues. Germline V gives CDR1 SEHNR, CDR2 FQNEAQ (reference sequence). V was shortened by 5 bases and J by 2 bases, with 2 bases between the two germline ends. The chain's CDR3 is CASSDTDTQYF. The CDR3 region has the DNA TGTGCCAGCAGCGACACAGATACGCAGTATTTT. The variable domain in full, completed from reference TRBV7-9 and TRBJ2-3, reads DTGVSQNPRHKITKRGQNVTFRCDPISEHNRLYWYRQTLGQGPEFLTYFQNEAQLEKSRLLSDRFSAERPKGSFSTLEIQRTEQGDSAMYLCASSDTDTQYFGPGTRLTVL.

CDR3 loop: CASSLSSGNNEQFF. CDR3 DNA sequence: TGTGCCAGCAGTTTATCCAGCGGGAACAATGAGCAGTTCTTC. The V call is TRBV12-3 or TRBV12-4, the J call TRBJ2-1; 7 positions agree with TRBD2. The V and J ends lost 2 bases and 5 bases, in that order; junction bases with no gene match: 3. This CDR3 is built from 14 residues.

The genes are TRBV7-9 and TRBJ1-1; TRBD1 agrees at 10 bases. Trimming removed 4 bases from V and 7 bases from J; junction bases left unmatched: 3. There are 13 residues in the CDR3. Germline V gives CDR1 SEHNR, CDR2 FQNEAQ (reference sequence). CDR3 region: CASSWGQGIEAFF. In nucleotides, the CDR3 is TGTGCCAGCAGCTGGGGACAGGGGATTGAAGCTTTCTTT.

The sample holds one count of this clonotype. This chain uses TRBV20-1 with TRBJ2-7, with TRBD1 matching over 9 bases. J was trimmed by 0 bases and V by 7 bases; bases with no gene match: 10. The germline gives CDR1 DFQATT, CDR2 SNEGSKA (reference sequence). CDR3 length: 15 amino acids. In DNA, the CDR3 is TGCAGTGTAATACAGGGGGCAGATCCCTCCTACGAGCAGTACTTC. Translated: CSVIQGADPSYEQYF.

The rearrangement joins TRBV7-2 to TRBJ2-7; 10 bases line up with TRBD1. V shed 3 bases and J 7 bases; nucleotides not matched to a gene: 6. The CDR3 consists of 14 residues. The V gene's germline CDR1 is SGHTA and CDR2 FQGNSA. DNA of the CDR3: TGTGCCAGCAGCTTTGACAGGGGGCATGGGGAGCAGTACTTC. Translating gives CASSFDRGHGEQYF.

This clonotype was observed a handful of times. The CDR3 reads CASSSQGQRNTEAFF. The CDR3 nucleotides read TGTGCCAGCAGCTCGCAGGGACAGCGCAACACTGAAGCTTTCTTT. V usage is TRBV7-2 and J usage is TRBJ1-1; 7 bases are shared with TRBD1. This CDR3 comprises 15 residues. The V gene's germline CDR1 is SGHTA and CDR2 FQGNSA. The ends lost 4 bases at V and 2 bases at J; junction bases unmatched: 7.

J is TRBJ2-1 and V is TRBV29-1, with 8 bases aligning to TRBD1. The trim removed 8 bases at V and 7 bases at J, leaving 13 bases unmatched. This CDR3 comprises 14 residues. Germline assignment: CDR1 SQVTM and CDR2 ANQGSEA. CDR3 DNA: TGCAGCACCCGCGGACAGGGAAAAAGGAATGAGCAGTTCTTC. This encodes CSTRGQGKRNEQFF.

This clonotype has at least ten counts. One junction end disagrees with the germline gene, perhaps due to a read error. This chain links TRBV12-3 or TRBV12-4 with TRBJ2-2, with TRBD2 as a possible D gene (5 bases). The CDR3 totals 13 residues. CDR3 in DNA: TGTGCCAGCAGCTTAGGACTCCCCGGGGAGCTGTTTTTT. It encodes CASSLGLPGELFF.

This chain joins TRBV29-1 and TRBJ2-1; the D gene is possibly TRBD2 (6 bases). Germline V gene sequence: CDR1 SQVTM, CDR2 ANQGSEA. Trimming left V 3 bases short and J 7 bases short, with 28 bases between. The CDR3 has 18 amino acids. The CDR3 nucleotides read TGCAGCGTTGATTCTTGGCTCCGTGCGGGGTTGGCGGGGAATGAGCAGTTCTTC. This codes for CSVDSWLRAGLAGNEQFF.